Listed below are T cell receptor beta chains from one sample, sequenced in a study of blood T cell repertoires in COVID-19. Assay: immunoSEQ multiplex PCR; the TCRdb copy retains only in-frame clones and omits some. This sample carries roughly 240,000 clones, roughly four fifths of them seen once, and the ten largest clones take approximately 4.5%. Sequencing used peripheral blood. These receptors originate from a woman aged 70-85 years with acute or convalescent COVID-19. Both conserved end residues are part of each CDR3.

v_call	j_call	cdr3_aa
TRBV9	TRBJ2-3	CASSPRDSFTDTQYF
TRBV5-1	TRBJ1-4	CASSLSGTGEKLFF
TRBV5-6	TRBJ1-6	CASSYGTANSPLHF
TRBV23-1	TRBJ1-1	CASSQIVLMNTEAFF
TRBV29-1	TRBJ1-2	CSVRQDGYTF
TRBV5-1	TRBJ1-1	CASSLEGSANTEAFF
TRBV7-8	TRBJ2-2	CASSDRGRFTGELFF
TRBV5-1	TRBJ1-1	CASSSQGTEAFF
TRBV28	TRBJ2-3	CASSSPGTGTDTQYF
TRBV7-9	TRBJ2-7	CATQSGNSYEQYF
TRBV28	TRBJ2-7	CASSSPWTGGSYEQYF
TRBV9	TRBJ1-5	CASSTLADSNQPQHF
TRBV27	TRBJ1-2	CASRSPGQGNYGYTF
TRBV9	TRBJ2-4	CASSTGAKNIQYF
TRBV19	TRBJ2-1	CASIRGPPYNEQFF
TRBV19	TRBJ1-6	CASSPDFYPSNSPLHF
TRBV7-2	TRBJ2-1	CASSYDIRLANEQFF
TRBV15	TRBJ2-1	CATHDKQGFEQFF
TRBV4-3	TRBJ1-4	CASSQDRKNRGFGEKLFF
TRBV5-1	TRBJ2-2	CASSLEYGTGELFF
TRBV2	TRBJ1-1	CASRRTFMNTEAFF
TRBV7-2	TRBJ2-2	CASSLGQRAGELFF
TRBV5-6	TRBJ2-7	CASSSRLAGIYEQYF
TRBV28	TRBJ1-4	CASRSHEKLFF
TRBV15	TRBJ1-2	CATSHRTGGQGRGGYTF
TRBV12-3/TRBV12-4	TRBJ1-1	CASSFSQGTEAFF
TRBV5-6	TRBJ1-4	CASSFRTGSEKLFF
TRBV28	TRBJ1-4	CASSLGARLNEKLFF
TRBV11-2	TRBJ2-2	CASSPTPTANTGELFF
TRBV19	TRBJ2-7	CASSIGTSGGYEQYF
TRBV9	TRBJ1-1	CASSEQPGGLNTEAFF
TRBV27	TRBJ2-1	CASRNAVRLAGGHSEQFF
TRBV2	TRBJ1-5	CASSEFRGGNQPQHF
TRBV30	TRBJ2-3	CAWTWANTQYF
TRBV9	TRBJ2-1	CASSMDRDRGGNEQFF
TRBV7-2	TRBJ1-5	CASSLEGLRGQPQHF
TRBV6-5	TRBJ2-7	CASSSSLLTDYEQYF
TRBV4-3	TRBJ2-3	CASSQQGASEDTQYF
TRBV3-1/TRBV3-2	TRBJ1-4	CASSLAGGDEKLFF
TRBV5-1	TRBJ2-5	CASSSTLSGQETQYF